These 3 T cell receptor beta chains share one sample of origin, sequenced in a study of OX40 agonist ivuxolimab in advanced cancers. Libraries came from the immunoSEQ multiplex PCR assay. Drawn from immuneACCESS, this table holds only the in-frame rearrangements with V and J called that TCRdb kept. Clones are partly lost; checked studies trace under half to an unresolved V gene and leave the rest unexplained. This sample comprises around 60,000 clones, roughly 82% of them detected only once. The ten largest clones capture approximately 6% of the sample. Sample: CD4+ or CD8+ T cells sorted from blood, taken in a trial of the OX40 agonist ivuxolimab. Every receptor here comes from an adult with an advanced solid tumor such as melanoma, head and neck, liver or kidney cancer.

The chain recombines TRBV18 with TRBJ1-3; 7 bases are shared with TRBD1. V dropped 6 bases and J dropped 2; count of bases not matched to a gene: 7. The CDR3 spans 15 residues. The germline V gene has CDR1 KGHSH and CDR2 LQKENI. The DNA for the CDR3 is TGTGCCAGCTCTCAAGGGACAGACCCTGGAAACACCATATATTTT. Translation: CASSQGTDPGNTIYF.

This chain connects TRBV28 to TRBJ2-7; perhaps TRBD2 as D (6 bases). There are 15 residues in the CDR3. V was clipped by 2 bases and J by 3 bases, with 14 bases between them. Germline V gene data show CDR1 as MDHEN and CDR2 as SYDVKM. The DNA for the CDR3 is TGTGCCAGCAGTTTAGCCGGGACTGCCAACTACGAGCAGTACTTC. Translated: CASSLAGTANYEQYF.

The chain is built from TRBV27 and TRBJ2-5; 10 positions match TRBD1. The J call may be faulty, since TRBJ2-7 better matches the DNA end. Germline lookup yields CDR1 MNHEY and CDR2 SMNVEV (reference sequence). The CDR3 extends over 17 amino acids. The CDR3 sequence: CASSFSPPGTGAYEQYF. Written as DNA, the CDR3 is TGTGCCAGCAGTTTTTCCCCCCCCGGGACAGGGGCCTACGAGCAGTACTTC.